This T cell receptor (beta chain) was observed in a study of response to subunit inactivated influenza vaccine (dated by TCRdb to 2016 to 2018). Turning to the overall study: To follow how T cells responded to a trivalent subunit inactivated influenza vaccine, the researchers relied on deep quantitative profiling of the T cell receptor repertoire.

Library construction relied on RT-PCR. The sample was run on an Illumina HiSeq 2500. TCRdb's own reprocessing of the public reads used fastp at Q25 and MiXCR and kept productive beta chains. When rows share a CDR3 protein, they turn into one entry using the most common DNA and genes. The sample contains roughly 650,000 distinct CDR3 sequences, less than 15% of them found a single time. Roughly 7.2% of the sample is taken by the ten largest. In this sample, this clonotype turned up a few times. Its antigen remains unidentified. Per-base qualities were not stored, and no clone one base away is much larger. Results and caveats for the whole study, not just this receptor: It was suggested by the authors that each seasonal influenza vaccination may recruit only a limited number of new T cells.

CDR1 and CDR2, per the germline V gene, are MNHNS and SASEGT. The CDR3, from cysteine to phenylalanine, totals 15 residues. Just the 45-base CDR3 DNA is kept, in frame starting at base 1. The V end gives up 6 bases and the J end 2 bases, leaving 8 bases in the junction not matched to a gene. The chain links TRBV6-1 with TRBJ2-7, with 9 middle bases fitting TRBD1. The sequencing used PBMCs from blood, collected 14 to 15 days before vaccination. The sequence came from a man aged 45 to 65 who received an inactivated influenza vaccine. Donor details come from another sample of the same person, matched by shared clones. This receptor carries the CDR3 CASSKTRTGAYEQYF. Here is the DNA: TGTGCCAGCAGCAAAACCCGGACAGGGGCCTACGAGCAGTACTTC.